This T cell receptor (beta chain) was sequenced during a study of T cells expressing NK-cell markers. Study information: Beta-chain profiling covered CD3+CD56+NKG2C+, CD3+CD56+NKG2C- and CD3+CD56-NKG2C+ sorted subsets. Findings of the study overall: Clarity on HCMV specificity was lacking for the expanded NKG2C+ T cell clones. In a group of several donors, dominant NKG2C+ clonotypes represented roughly 1.0-7.5% of CD8+ T cells.

This CDR3 has 13 amino acids. Germline CDR1 SGHTA, CDR2 FQGNSA. Making the TCR beta cDNA relied on 5'RACE template switching with UMIs. From the 5' RACE reads, TCRdb lists one entry per CDR3 protein and no DNA. Its clone listing holds 350,000 to 500,000 distinct CDR3 sequences. In regard to this clonotype: No antigen is known for it.

The chain couples TRBV7-2 to TRBJ1-3; the TCRdb call, TRBD1, lacks DNA for checking. This clonotype was obtained from a woman aged 18 to 75 in good health. Sequenced material: blood T cells: a sorted CD56 or NKG2C T cell subset, CD4+ or CD8+ T cells, or bulk PBMC T cells (not recorded which). The CDR3 here is CARTGGSGNTIYF.